These T cell receptor beta chains were read from a single sample in a study of T cell responses to AZD1222 COVID-19 vaccine. Profiled with immunoSEQ multiplex PCR; TCRdb holds only in-frame clones, not every one. The sample holds about 140,000 clones, roughly 90% seen once. This material consisted of peripheral blood, taken on day 0 of AZD1222 vaccination. The receptors shown here come from an adult in good health. Each CDR3 is given without its conserved first and last residue.

v_call: TRBV2
j_call: TRBJ2-7
cdr3_aa: ASSGLAGGPVYEQY

v_call: TRBV10-2
j_call: TRBJ2-4
cdr3_aa: ARRTGGIPKNIQY

v_call: TRBV7-2
j_call: TRBJ1-4
cdr3_aa: ASSVGSGQVIEKLF

v_call: TRBV15
j_call: TRBJ2-3
cdr3_aa: ATSEGKETDTQY

v_call: TRBV30
j_call: TRBJ2-7
cdr3_aa: AWSVTGRDEQY

v_call: TRBV19
j_call: TRBJ2-1
cdr3_aa: ASWSSGQGYNEQF

v_call: TRBV19
j_call: TRBJ1-2
cdr3_aa: ASSSRTGATNYGYT

v_call: TRBV9
j_call: TRBJ2-1
cdr3_aa: ASSVTGTNRNEQF

v_call: TRBV20-1
j_call: TRBJ2-5
cdr3_aa: SASHTSSVTQY

v_call: TRBV6-1
j_call: TRBJ1-6
cdr3_aa: ASSEMKDNSPLH

v_call: TRBV6-4
j_call: TRBJ2-3
cdr3_aa: ASSPNGLAGGADTQY

v_call: TRBV7-9
j_call: TRBJ2-7
cdr3_aa: ASSYGLAGGQPYEQY

v_call: TRBV11-1
j_call: TRBJ2-5
cdr3_aa: ASSLSQLGERRTQY

v_call: TRBV12-5
j_call: TRBJ2-3
cdr3_aa: ASGFSTDTQY

v_call: TRBV19
j_call: TRBJ2-1
cdr3_aa: ASSTPRRTSGRRVSYNEQF

v_call: TRBV4-2
j_call: TRBJ1-1
cdr3_aa: ASSQVGQGYTEAF

v_call: TRBV5-4
j_call: TRBJ2-5
cdr3_aa: ASSLGPKETQY